Shown below are 14 T cell receptor beta chains from a single sample sequenced in a study of blood T cells in healthy people across ages (dated by TCRdb to the mid-2010s). The method behind the library was 5' RACE. The sequencer was an Illumina HiSeq 2500. A second PCR of roughly 7 to 11 cycles was run with a J-beta primer mix and a sample-barcoded 5' primer. The public sequencing data were trimmed at Q25 with fastp and processed into clonotypes with MiXCR by TCRdb, which kept only in-frame beta chains. Rows matching on CDR3 protein sequence are summarized as one entry with the most common DNA and genes. Recorded for this sample are approximately 730,000 distinct CDR3 sequences; about 53% of them occurred a single time. Jointly, the top ten make up 40% to 50% of the sample. What was sequenced was blood. All receptors come from a man aged 80 or over in good health.

The rearrangement uses TRBV20-1 and TRBJ2-1; possibly TRBD1 for D (6 bases). Trimming removed 3 bases at V and 8 bases at J, with 14 bases between. The CDR3 runs to 13 residues. Germline V gene sequence: CDR1 DFQATT, CDR2 SNEGSKA (reference sequence). DNA of the CDR3: TGCAGTGCTAGGCCCAGGGGTTTCGATGAGCAGTTCTTC. It specifies CSARPRGFDEQFF.

The genes are TRBV9 and TRBJ1-1; D is perhaps TRBD1 (6 bases). CDR1 SGDLS and CDR2 YYNGEE come from the germline V gene. This CDR3 region has 15 residues. V lost 4 bases to trimming and J lost 0 bases, with 13 bases between them. This CDR3 is CASSPRDTLNTEAFF. The CDR3 bases are TGTGCCAGCAGCCCCCGGGACACCTTGAACACTGAAGCTTTCTTT. Complete variable domain (other parts from reference TRBV9 and TRBJ1-1): DSGVTQTPKHLITATGQRVTLRCSPRSGDLSVYWYQQSLDQGLQFLIQYYNGEERAKGNILERFSAQQFPDLHSELNLSSLELGDSALYFCASSPRDTLNTEAFFGQGTRLTVV.

This chain connects TRBV4-1 to TRBJ2-1, with 14 bases identical to TRBD2. CDR1 is MGHRA and CDR2 is YSYEKL in the germline V gene. This CDR3 spans 16 amino acids. Trimming removed 5 bases from V and 10 bases from J; junction bases left unmatched: 10. This chain's CDR3 is CASSSLVRLAGGEQFF. In DNA, the CDR3 is TGCGCCAGCAGCTCCCTCGTAAGACTAGCGGGAGGGGAGCAGTTCTTC.

Here the CDR3 reads CASSQPGGGADTQYF. The CDR3, as DNA: TGTGCCAGCAGCCAACCCGGGGGCGGCGCAGATACGCAGTATTTT. The chain has TRBV14 and TRBJ2-3; the D call may be TRBD1 or TRBD2 (6 bases each). Germline lookup yields CDR1 SGHDN and CDR2 FVKESK. Trimming cost V 2 bases and J 4 bases, with 13 bases left between them. The CDR3 totals 15 residues.

This clonotype showed up just a few times. The rearrangement joins TRBV6-1 to TRBJ2-3; 10 bases are shared with TRBD1. CDR3 length: 15 residues. Germline trimming cut 2 bases from V and 14 bases from J; bases unmatched to any gene: 13. Per germline, CDR1 MNHNS and CDR2 SASEGT. The CDR3 bases are TGTGCCAGCAGTGAATTGGGACAGGGGCACAGATACGCGTATTTT. Its translation: CASSELGQGHRYAYF.

This chain links TRBV12-3 or TRBV12-4 with TRBJ2-7, with unresolved D. CDR3 length: 15 residues. V lost 6 bases and J 4 bases, leaving 19 bases between the germline ends. CDR3 in amino acids: CASSPKLEQPYEQYF. The CDR3 DNA follows: TGTGCCAGCAGCCCTAAGCTGGAACAACCGTACGAGCAGTACTTC.

The J gene is TRBJ2-5, the V gene TRBV5-1; 12 bases align to TRBD2. This CDR3 has 17 residues. V lost 0 bases and J lost 4; bases outside the gene matches: 7. The V gene's germline CDR1 is SGHRS and CDR2 YFSETQ. CDR3 nucleotides: TGCGCCAGCAGCTTGGGACTAGCGGGAGTGAAGGGAGAGACCCAGTACTTC. Amino acids: CASSLGLAGVKGETQYF.

The gene calls are TRBV5-1 and TRBJ1-2; 7 nucleotides line up with TRBD1. Per the germline V gene, CDR1 is SGHRS and CDR2 is YFSETQ. This CDR3 has 14 residues. V gave up 4 bases and J gave up 0 bases; unmatched junction bases: 3. Written as DNA, the CDR3 is TGCGCCAGCAGCCCGGGACAGCCTAACTATGGCTACACCTTC. It is translated as CASSPGQPNYGYTF.

This sequence joins TRBV28 and TRBJ2-7; 7 nucleotides line up with TRBD1. The CDR3 is made up of 15 amino acids. CDR1 MDHEN and CDR2 SYDVKM come from the germline V gene. After removal of 5 bases from V and 0 bases from J, the junction contained 7 bases not matched to a gene. The CDR3 sequence is CASSPSTGSSYEQYF. The CDR3, as DNA: TGTGCCAGCAGTCCTTCGACAGGGAGCTCCTACGAGCAGTACTTC.

The chain recombines TRBV3-1 with TRBJ1-1; no firm D call. Deletions cut 6 bases from V and 5 bases from J, with 10 bases between. Germline CDR1 LGHDT, CDR2 YNNKEL (reference sequence). This CDR3 contains 12 residues. CDR3 amino acids: CASSYGVTEAFF. The DNA for the CDR3 is TGTGCCAGCAGTTACGGGGTGACTGAAGCTTTCTTT. The whole variable domain, remainder taken from reference TRBV3-1 and TRBJ1-1, is DTAVSQTPKYLVTQMGNDKSIKCEQNLGHDTMYWYKQDSKKFLKIMFSYNNKELIINETVPNRFSPKSPDKAHLNLHINSLELGDSAVYFCASSYGVTEAFFGQGTRLTVV.

Many counts were recorded for this clonotype. DNA of the CDR3: TGTGCCAGCAGCCCGACAGACTACGAGCAGTACTTC. This encodes CASSPTDYEQYF. This sequence joins TRBV11-1 and TRBJ2-7; TRBD1 might be the D (5 bases). Trimming left V 5 bases short and J 3 bases short, with 8 bases between. CDR1 and CDR2 (germline): SGHAT, FQDESV (reference sequence). The CDR3 runs 12 residues.

This clonotype has a handful of counts. The V call is TRBV13, the J call TRBJ2-7, with 8 bases identical to TRBD1. The V segment lost 4 bases and the J segment 0 bases; nucleotides outside the gene matches: 5. This CDR3 has 15 amino acids. The germline V gene has CDR1 PRHDT and CDR2 FYEKMQ (reference sequence). The chain's CDR3 is CASSSNRGDSYEQYF. CDR3 nucleotides: TGTGCCAGCAGCTCGAACAGGGGGGACTCCTACGAGCAGTACTTC.

This rearrangement joins TRBV20-1 to TRBJ2-7; no clear D gene. The germline gives CDR1 DFQATT, CDR2 SNEGSKA (reference sequence). Trimming took 0 bases from V and 6 from J, leaving 15 bases between them. The CDR3 length is 14 residues. The CDR3 DNA follows: TGCAGTGCTAGAGATCTAGGGAAGAAGGGCGAGCAGTACTTC. Translated, it gives CSARDLGKKGEQYF.

The CDR3 bases are TGTGCCAGCAGCTTGGCCCCAGGGTGGTCCTACAATGAGCAGTACTTC. As protein: CASSLAPGWSYNEQYF. The chain carries TRBV5-5 and TRBJ2-1; D possibly corresponds to TRBD1 (5 bases). The J call may be wrong; the DNA end is better matched by TRBJ2-7. The CDR3 consists of 16 residues. Germline V gives CDR1 SGHKS, CDR2 YYEKEE (reference sequence).